Shown below are 11 T cell receptor beta chains from a single sample sequenced in a study of blood T cell repertoires in COVID-19. Sequencing was performed with immunoSEQ multiplex PCR; in TCRdb, only in-frame clones are kept and a portion is missing. Altogether approximately 300,000 clones are present, approximately 90% being singletons, with the ten largest covering approximately 4%. The specimen sequenced was peripheral blood. These receptors were obtained from a woman in her thirties or forties with acute or convalescent COVID-19.

Only one count was recorded for this clone. The chain links TRBV7-6 to TRBJ2-1; 8 bases map to TRBD2. V lost 7 bases and J lost 4; bases outside the gene matches: 6. Germline V CDR1 and CDR2: SGHVS, FNYEAQ. The CDR3 consists of 14 residues. CDR3 residues: CASTRGGLYNEQFF. CDR3 sequence (DNA): TGTGCCAGCACCCGCGGGGGGCTGTACAATGAGCAGTTCTTC.

V usage is TRBV7-3 and J usage is TRBJ1-6; TRBD1 agrees at 7 bases. The germline gives CDR1 SGHTA, CDR2 FQGTGA. Trimming removed 3 bases from V and 8 bases from J; junction bases left unmatched: 7. The length of the CDR3 is 15 residues. The CDR3 bases are TGTGCCAGCAGCTTGGAGACAGGGATCTATTCACCCCTCCACTTT. Its protein product is CASSLETGIYSPLHF.

This clone was detected only once. The genes are TRBV5-1 and TRBJ2-6; 7 bases map to TRBD1. V gave up 2 bases and J gave up 2 bases; unmatched junction bases: 7. The germline gives CDR1 SGHRS, CDR2 YFSETQ. CDR3 length: 17 residues. This chain's CDR3 is CASSLRTQGTGANVLTF. CDR3 in DNA: TGCGCCAGCAGCTTAAGAACACAGGGGACTGGGGCCAACGTCCTGACTTTC.

This chain links TRBV10-2 with TRBJ2-3; 12 bases fit TRBD2. J gave up 6 bases and V 7 bases, and 8 bases lay outside the gene matches. CDR3 length equals 15 residues. Germline lookup yields CDR1 WSHSY and CDR2 SAAADI. CDR3: CASTRLAGGRDTQYF. DNA for the CDR3: TGCGCCAGCACCCGGCTAGCGGGGGGGAGGGATACGCAGTATTTT.

The rearrangement uses TRBV2 and TRBJ1-2; possible D gene TRBD1, 6 bases. From germline, CDR1 is SNHLY and CDR2 FYNNEI. The CDR3 covers 11 residues. V lost 7 bases to trimming and J lost 7 bases, with 10 bases between them. In nucleotides, the CDR3 is TGTGCCAGCACCGGGACATCTGGCTACACCTTC. Its protein is CASTGTSGYTF.

Comment on this clone: Additional DNA sequences in this sample encode the identical CDR3. J is TRBJ1-5 and V is TRBV9; D gene unclear. Germline-derived CDR1 and CDR2 are SGDLS and YYNGEE. The CDR3 sequence is 14 residues long. V dropped 0 bases and J dropped 1 base, with 5 bases sitting between them. The CDR3 is CASSVGQSNQPQHF. The CDR3 region has the DNA TGTGCCAGCAGCGTAGGGCAAAGCAATCAGCCCCAGCATTTT.

This chain uses TRBV9 with TRBJ2-5; weak D call: TRBD1 (5 bases). Trimming stripped 3 bases from V and 5 bases from J, with 14 bases between. Germline lookup yields CDR1 SGDLS and CDR2 YYNGEE. CDR3 length equals 14 residues. The chain's CDR3 is CASSEGLRAETQYF. The CDR3 DNA follows: TGTGCCAGCAGCGAGGGCCTCAGGGCGGAGACCCAGTACTTC. The entire variable domain, with the rest obtained from reference TRBV9 and TRBJ2-5, is as follows: DSGVTQTPKHLITATGQRVTLRCSPRSGDLSVYWYQQSLDQGLQFLIQYYNGEERAKGNILERFSAQQFPDLHSELNLSSLELGDSALYFCASSEGLRAETQYFGPGTRLLVL.

The chain couples TRBV11-2 to TRBJ2-2, with D perhaps TRBD1 (5 bases). Germline CDR1 reads SGHAT; CDR2 reads FQNNGV. The germline V and J ends were trimmed by 5 bases and 1 base, with 11 bases remaining between them. The CDR3 contains 15 residues. CDR3 bases: TGTGCCAGCAGCCAAATAACAGGGAACACCGGGGAGCTGTTTTTT. Translation gives CASSQITGNTGELFF.

This chain connects TRBV19 to TRBJ1-6; D remains unclear. The germline V and J ends were trimmed by 9 bases and 9 bases, with 12 bases remaining between them. The CDR3 is 12 residues long. CDR1 LNHDA and CDR2 SQIVND come from the germline V gene (reference sequence). The CDR3 reads CARGRGGSPLHF. The CDR3 nucleotides read TGTGCCAGAGGCCGGGGAGGTTCACCCCTCCACTTT.

The chain links TRBV9 to TRBJ1-3; D is uncertain. Germline loops: CDR1 SGDLS, CDR2 YYNGEE. This CDR3 has 14 amino acids. V lost 0 bases to trimming and J lost 4 bases, with 8 bases between them. DNA for the CDR3: TGTGCCAGCAGCGTAGGGAGGCGCGGAAACACCATATATTTT. It is translated as CASSVGRRGNTIYF.

CDR3 coding DNA: TGTGCCAGCAGCCAACGTAGGGAGCGGTCTGAAGCTTTCTTT. Translated, it gives CASSQRRERSEAFF. V and J are TRBV3-1 (or the pseudogene TRBV3-2) and TRBJ1-1; D is uncertain. The CDR3 is made up of 14 amino acids. The germline gives CDR1 LGHDT, CDR2 YNNKEL (reference sequence). The V gene lost 2 bases and the J gene lost 6 bases, with 13 bases spanning the gap.